A single sample is the source of the 22 T cell receptor beta chains below, sequenced in a study of human T cells and chemical hapten exposure (dated by TCRdb to the early 2020s). The time point label of this sample denotes: patch test 2, 6 weeks after DPC sensitization. The treatment or condition label for this specimen denotes: therapeutic diphenylcyclopropenone sensitization with weekly scalp DPC. Library preparation was by RACE. Sequencing instrument: NextSeq 500. TCRdb reanalyzed the raw reads on its own, using fastp at Q25 for trimming and MiXCR for clone calling, and kept in-frame beta chains. Identical CDR3 protein sequences are pooled into one entry, listed with their most common genes and DNA. The sample table holds about 42,000 distinct CDR3 sequences, of which around 9.3% were seen once. The ten largest clones take up 15% of the sample. The specimen was whole blood, collected in connection with sensitization to the hapten diphenylcyclopropenone (DPC). All receptors derive from a woman in her thirties or forties with alopecia areata. Some clones in this sample may be carry-over from other donors' samples.

This clonotype was seen ten or more times. The CDR3 loop reads CASRLTGNTEAFF. Written as DNA, the CDR3 is TGTGCCAGCAGGTTGACAGGGAACACTGAAGCTTTCTTT. The genes are TRBV28 and TRBJ1-1; perhaps TRBD1 as D (6 bases). CDR3 size: 13 residues. Germline V gives CDR1 MDHEN, CDR2 SYDVKM. Trimming left V 6 bases short and J 1 base short, with 9 bases between.

This clonotype was counted many times. This chain links TRBV6-5 with TRBJ2-3; 10 nucleotides align to TRBD2. Trimming took 5 bases from V and 3 from J; bases not matched to a gene: 5. Per germline, CDR1 MNHEY and CDR2 SVGAGI. The CDR3 sequence is 15 residues long. The CDR3 region is CASSAGTSATDTQYF. Written as DNA, the CDR3 is TGTGCCAGCAGTGCCGGGACTAGCGCAACAGATACGCAGTATTTT.

The gene calls are TRBV11-3 and TRBJ1-3; no reliable D call. Germline CDR1 and CDR2: SGHNT and YENEEA. The CDR3 has 15 residues. Trimming removed 0 bases at V and 2 bases at J, with 8 bases between. The DNA for the CDR3 is TGTGCCAGCAGCTTAGATGGAGCCGCTGGAAACACCATATATTTT. This encodes CASSLDGAAGNTIYF. Full variable domain (rest looked up from reference TRBV11-3 and TRBJ1-3): EAGVVQSPRYKIIEKKQPVAFWCNPISGHNTLYWYLQNLGQGPELLIRYENEEAVDDSQLPKDRFSAERLKGVDSTLKIQPAELGDSAVYLCASSLDGAAGNTIYFGEGSWLTVV.

This clonotype was observed at least ten times. V is TRBV4-1 and J is TRBJ2-1, with a weak D call TRBD2 (7 bases). From germline, CDR1 is MGHRA and CDR2 YSYEKL. V lost 0 bases and J lost 4, with 10 bases in between. The CDR3 contains 15 residues. CDR3 sequence: CASSQEEGGYNEQFF. Written as DNA, the CDR3 is TGCGCCAGCAGCCAAGAAGAGGGGGGGTACAATGAGCAGTTCTTC.

Many counts were recorded for this clonotype. The rearrangement uses TRBV20-1 and TRBJ2-2, with 15 bases that match TRBD2. Losses at the gene ends were 1 base for V and 3 bases for J; bases not matched to a gene: 0. The germline gives CDR1 DFQATT, CDR2 SNEGSKA (reference sequence). This CDR3 region has 16 residues. The CDR3 DNA reads as TGCAGTGCTAGAGGGACTAGCGGGGGGGACACCGGGGAGCTGTTTTTT. It yields the protein CSARGTSGGDTGELFF.

The sample holds many counts of this clonotype. The V gene is TRBV20-1, the J gene TRBJ1-2; D unresolved. Trimming pared 1 base from V and 4 bases from J, leaving 16 bases between. CDR1 is DFQATT and CDR2 is SNEGSKA in the germline V gene (reference sequence). The CDR3 is 15 amino acids. The chain's CDR3 is CSARGNTGHFYGYTF. CDR3 bases: TGCAGTGCTAGAGGGAACACCGGGCACTTCTATGGCTACACCTTC.

V gene TRBV11-3 combines with J gene TRBJ2-2; the D gene is possibly TRBD2 (5 bases). Germline CDR1 is SGHNT and CDR2 is YENEEA. This CDR3 has 14 residues. Trimming removed 6 bases at V and 3 bases at J, with 11 bases between. DNA of the CDR3: TGTGCCAGCAGTCCCGGACTGCACACCGGGGAGCTGTTTTTT. Translated, it gives CASSPGLHTGELFF.

This clonotype showed up just once. This may stem from a read error, because a much larger clone lies one nucleotide away. The J gene is TRBJ2-1, the V gene TRBV28, with D hard to call. This CDR3 has 15 residues. Germline loops: CDR1 MDHEN, CDR2 SYDVKM. In DNA, the CDR3 is TGTGCCAGCAGCCTCATACGGAGCTCCTGCAATGAGCAGTTCTTC. Translating it yields CASSLIRSSCNEQFF.

This clonotype has at least ten counts. V and J are TRBV5-5 and TRBJ1-5; 10 nucleotides match TRBD1. Germline V lookup: CDR1 SGHKS, CDR2 YYEKEE (reference sequence). J lost 5 bases, V lost 5 bases, and 4 bases had no gene match. This CDR3 spans 14 amino acids. CDR3 region: CASSRQGADQPQHF. The CDR3 DNA reads as TGTGCCAGCAGTCGACAGGGGGCCGATCAGCCCCAGCATTTT.

In this sample, this clonotype turned up many times. The chain is built from TRBV27 and TRBJ2-7; 8 nucleotides line up with TRBD2. This CDR3 spans 18 amino acids. The V segment lost 5 bases and the J segment 0 bases; nucleotides outside the gene matches: 15. Germline CDR1 and CDR2: MNHEY and SMNVEV (reference sequence). The CDR3 DNA is TGTGCCAGCAGTCGATCAACCCCACTAGCGGCATACTCCTACGAGCAGTACTTC. Its protein is CASSRSTPLAAYSYEQYF.

At least ten counts were recorded for this clonotype. The chain employs TRBV20-1 and TRBJ1-2; a possible D gene is TRBD1 (5 bases). The CDR3 spans 14 residues. Looked up from germline, CDR1 is DFQATT and CDR2 is SNEGSKA (reference sequence). Trimming pared 4 bases from V and 1 base from J, leaving 13 bases between. This chain's CDR3 is CSANSRGNNYGYTF. The CDR3 region has the DNA TGCAGTGCTAACTCCCGGGGGAATAACTATGGCTACACCTTC.

This clonotype was counted ten times or more. The chain carries TRBV5-5 and TRBJ1-5; D perhaps matches TRBD1 (5 bases). Trimming cost V 5 bases and J 1 base, with 16 bases left between them. The CDR3 is made up of 16 amino acids. CDR1 is SGHKS and CDR2 is YYEKEE in the germline V gene (reference sequence). CDR3 residues: CASSEGWGVSNQPQHF. Written as DNA, the CDR3 is TGTGCCAGCAGTGAGGGATGGGGGGTGAGCAATCAGCCCCAGCATTTT.

This clonotype was counted ten times or more. The chain is built from TRBV30 and TRBJ2-7, with D maybe TRBD2 (5 bases). Germline V gene sequence: CDR1 GTSNPN, CDR2 SVGIG (reference sequence). Trimming left V 4 bases short and J 2 bases short, with 15 bases between. CDR3 length equals 14 residues. The CDR3: CAWTLQGGTYEQYF. Written as DNA, the CDR3 is TGTGCCTGGACCCTACAAGGAGGTACCTACGAGCAGTACTTC.

This clonotype has a handful of counts. The CDR3 loop reads CAWTHGVDTQYF. CDR3 bases: TGTGCCTGGACCCACGGGGTCGATACGCAGTATTTT. This chain joins TRBV30 and TRBJ2-3, with D perhaps TRBD2 (5 bases). The CDR3 length is 12 residues. Trimming removed 4 bases from V and 6 bases from J, with 11 bases in between. Germline-derived CDR1 and CDR2 are GTSNPN and SVGIG (reference sequence).

A few counts support this clonotype. One end of the junction varies from germline; a read error may be responsible. The rearrangement links TRBV6-2 or TRBV6-3 to TRBJ2-3; 13 nucleotides align to TRBD2. Germline CDR1 and CDR2: MNHEY and SVGEGT. The CDR3 contains 16 residues. The CDR3 reads CASSSRRTSGGDTRYF. In DNA form, the CDR3 reads TGTGCCAGCAGTTCCCGACGGACTAGCGGGGGTGATACGCGGTATTTT.

The chain carries TRBV13 and TRBJ2-6, with D tentatively TRBD1 (6 bases). The CDR3 contains 17 residues. V was cut by 5 bases and J by 0 bases, with 14 bases left in between. Germline values: CDR1 PRHDT, CDR2 FYEKMQ (reference sequence). The CDR3 DNA reads TGTGCCAGCAGCATACGACAGGCGAGCTCTGGGGCCAACGTCCTGACTTTC. Translated, it gives CASSIRQASSGANVLTF.

At least ten counts were recorded for this clonotype. V usage is TRBV4-3 and J usage is TRBJ1-1; D might be TRBD1 (6 bases). CDR1 is LGHNA, CDR2 YSLEER, per germline. This CDR3 comprises 16 residues. The V gene lost 4 bases and the J gene lost 5 bases, with 20 bases spanning the gap. In DNA, the CDR3 is TGCGCCAGCAGCCCAAATATCGGGACATCCTCGACTGAAGCTTTCTTT. Residues: CASSPNIGTSSTEAFF.

Ten or more counts support this clonotype. This chain uses TRBV5-1 with TRBJ1-6; tentative D call: TRBD1 (5 bases). Trimming removed 2 bases from V and 10 bases from J, with 16 bases in between. CDR3 length: 15 amino acids. Germline V lookup: CDR1 SGHRS, CDR2 YFSETQ. CDR3 residues: CASSFRPGDGSPLHF. CDR3 DNA: TGCGCCAGCAGCTTCCGTCCGGGGGACGGGTCACCCCTCCACTTT. Together with reference TRBV5-1 and TRBJ1-6, the CDR3 gives the full variable domain: KAGVTQTPRYLIKTRGQQVTLSCSPISGHRSVSWYQQTPGQGLQFLFEYFSETQRNKGNFPGRFSGRQFSNSRSEMNVSTLELGDSALYLCASSFRPGDGSPLHFGNGTRLTVT.

This clonotype was seen many times. The V call is TRBV18, the J call TRBJ1-1, with no clear D. This CDR3 has 13 residues. Germline CDR1 is KGHSH and CDR2 is LQKENI. Trimming shortened V by 5 bases and J by 7 bases, and 14 bases separated the two germline ends. The CDR3: CASSGEQTDEAFF. The CDR3 nucleotides read TGTGCCAGCTCAGGTGAGCAGACTGATGAAGCTTTCTTT.

In its sample, this clonotype was seen many times. This chain links TRBV11-2 with TRBJ2-2; 8 bases align to TRBD1. V trimming: 3 bases; J trimming: 5 bases; junction bases outside the gene matches: 2. Germline V gives CDR1 SGHAT, CDR2 FQNNGV. This CDR3 contains 14 residues. CDR3 sequence: CASSFRQGTGELFF. The CDR3 nucleotides read TGTGCCAGCAGCTTTAGACAGGGGACCGGGGAGCTGTTTTTT.

This clonotype was detected ten times or more. This sequence joins TRBV28 and TRBJ2-5; possible D gene TRBD2, 6 bases. There are 13 residues in the CDR3. The ends were cut back, 3 bases at V and 9 bases at J, with 14 bases in the middle. CDR1 is MDHEN and CDR2 is SYDVKM in the germline V gene. CDR3 bases: TGTGCCAGCAGTTTGGGGACTCTACTTGCCCAGTACTTC. Translating it yields CASSLGTLLAQYF.

This clonotype came up a few times. The chain combines TRBV4-2 with TRBJ2-3; 7 positions match TRBD2. Germline CDR1 reads LGHNA; CDR2 reads YNFKEQ. The CDR3 length is 15 residues. The trim removed 6 bases at V and 2 bases at J, leaving 8 bases unmatched. The CDR3 sequence is CASRRGDYDTDTQYF. CDR3 sequence (DNA): TGTGCCAGCAGGCGAGGGGACTACGACACAGATACGCAGTATTTT.